These T cell receptor beta chains were read from a single sample in a study of cytomegalovirus exposure and HLA in healthy donors. This table comes from immunoSEQ multiplex PCR, and its TCRdb copy is limited to in-frame clones, with some not included. The data show under 110,000 clones, just over 70% seen once. The sample consisted of PBMCs. These receptors originate from a boy between 10 and 17 years old in good health and CMV-seronegative. The CDR3 runs from the conserved cysteine through the conserved F or W. The D gene is left open where the match is weak. Clone size is not always given. Where it is, it says once, few, many or a class for expanded clones.

TRBJ1-2,-,-,TRBV30,CAWKSPGIFNGYTF,TGTGCCTGGAAGTCCCCCGGGATATTTAACGGCTACACCTTC
TRBJ1-1,-,few,TRBV7-3,CASSVDSNTEAFF,TGTGCCAGCAGCGTGGACTCGAACACTGAAGCTTTCTTT
TRBJ1-2,-,-,TRBV30,CAWSGTANGYTF,TGTGCCTGGAGTGGGACTGCTAATGGCTACACCTTC
TRBJ1-1,TRBD1,-,TRBV9,CASSSRDRGLLGTFF,TGTGCCAGCAGCTCGCGGGACAGGGGTCTTCTAGGGACTTTCTTT
TRBJ1-6,TRBD1,-,TRBV4-1,CASSQEPDRGNSPLHF,TGCGCCAGCAGCCAAGAGCCGGACAGGGGTAATTCACCCCTCCACTTT
TRBJ1-4,-,-,TRBV11-2,CASSRKGDEKLFF,TGTGCCAGCAGCCGCAAGGGGGATGAAAAACTGTTTTTT
TRBJ1-1,-,few,TRBV5-6,CASSSGVSTFF,TGTGCCAGCAGCTCGGGGGTGTCTACTTTCTTT
TRBJ2-7,TRBD2,-,TRBV6-5,CASTRIAGAHEQYF,TGTGCCAGCACCCGGATAGCGGGAGCCCACGAGCAGTACTTC
TRBJ1-3,-,few,TRBV28,CASSLHSGNTIYF,TGTGCCAGCAGTTTACACTCTGGAAACACCATATATTTT
TRBJ2-1,TRBD2,few,TRBV5-1,CASLAGGAPEEQFF,TGCGCCAGCTTAGCGGGGGGGGCCCCGGAAGAGCAGTTCTTC
TRBJ2-7,-,-,TRBV6-5,CASTPRPRGYEQYF,TGTGCCAGCACCCCCCGTCCCCGGGGCTACGAGCAGTACTTC
TRBJ1-5,-,-,TRBV28,CASSSPTTSQPQHF,TGTGCCAGCAGTTCTCCAACAACCTCTCAGCCCCAGCATTTT
TRBJ1-1,-,-,TRBV29-1,CSVGSGGFGTEAFF,TGCAGCGTTGGGTCGGGGGGGTTCGGGACTGAAGCTTTCTTT
TRBJ2-5,TRBD2,few,TRBV11-3,CASSSGLAGEETQYF,TGTGCCAGCAGCTCGGGACTAGCGGGAGAAGAGACCCAGTACTTC
TRBJ1-1,-,few,TRBV7-2,CASSSPNGGPPEAFF,TGTGCCAGCAGCTCCCCGAACGGGGGGCCTCCCGAAGCTTTCTTT
TRBJ1-2,-,-,TRBV7-9,CASSFDSDKSYGYTF,TGTGCCAGCAGCTTCGACAGTGATAAATCCTATGGCTACACCTTC
TRBJ1-5,TRBD1,few,TRBV2,CASRPTGGSQPQHF,TGTGCCAGCAGACCCACAGGGGGCTCTCAGCCCCAGCATTTT
TRBJ2-7,-,-,TRBV6-1,CASSKPTGGYEQYF,TGTGCCAGCAGTAAACCCACTGGAGGGTACGAGCAGTACTTC
TRBJ2-5,-,-,TRBV28,CASSLPPRGKTQYF,TGTGCCAGCAGTTTGCCCCCCAGGGGAAAGACCCAGTACTTC
TRBJ2-7,TRBD1,-,TRBV6-1,CASSETGTGVRRSEQYF,TGTGCCAGCAGTGAAACAGGGACAGGGGTAAGACGTTCCGAGCAGTACTTC
TRBJ2-7,-,-,TRBV28,CASTKTGRYEQYF,TGTGCCAGCACCAAGACAGGGAGGTACGAGCAGTACTTC
TRBJ2-7,-,-,TRBV28,CASSPQDYEQYF,TGTGCCAGCAGCCCACAGGACTACGAGCAGTACTTC
TRBJ1-2,TRBD1,-,TRBV27,CASSHGQGVLYGYTF,TGTGCCAGCAGTCACGGACAGGGCGTGCTTTATGGCTACACCTTC
TRBJ1-4,-,-,TRBV7-2,CASSRGIANEKLFF,TGTGCCAGCAGCCGGGGTATTGCTAATGAAAAACTGTTTTTT
TRBJ2-6,TRBD1,-,TRBV28,CASTLRGRSGANVLTF,TGTGCCAGCACCCTCAGGGGGCGCAGCGGGGCCAACGTCCTGACTTTC
TRBJ2-7,-,-,TRBV28,CASGPHNYEQYF,TGTGCCAGCGGCCCCCACAACTACGAGCAGTACTTC
TRBJ2-1,TRBD2,once,TRBV6-1,CASSGGLAAFIQFF,TGCGCCAGCAGTGGCGGACTAGCGGCCTTTATTCAGTTCTTC
TRBJ1-1,TRBD1,few,TRBV5-4,CASSLADRGHTEAFF,TGTGCCAGCAGCTTAGCGGACAGGGGGCACACTGAAGCTTTCTTT
TRBJ2-2,-,-,TRBV28,CASRRWDTGELFF,TGTGCCAGCAGGAGGTGGGACACCGGGGAGCTGTTTTTT
TRBJ2-7,-,-,TRBV7-2,CASSLKSGSSYEQYF,TGTGCCAGCAGCTTAAAAAGCGGCTCATCCTACGAGCAGTACTTC
TRBJ2-7,TRBD2,-,TRBV7-9,CASSREGVPYEQYF,TGTGCCAGCAGCAGGGAGGGAGTTCCCTACGAGCAGTACTTC
TRBJ1-1,TRBD1,few,TRBV27,CASSFRQGEAFF,TGTGCCAGCAGTTTCCGACAGGGTGAAGCTTTCTTT
TRBJ2-7,TRBD2,few,TRBV9,CASSGLAGGEQYF,TGTGCCAGCAGCGGACTAGCGGGAGGCGAGCAGTACTTC
TRBJ1-4,TRBD1,-,TRBV27,CASTTRTGTNEKLFF,TGTGCCAGCACCACTAGGACAGGGACTAATGAAAAACTGTTTTTT
TRBJ2-1,-,-,TRBV29-1,CSVELGAPYNEQFF,TGCAGCGTTGAATTGGGGGCACCCTACAATGAGCAGTTCTTC
TRBJ1-4,TRBD1,-,TRBV6-1,CASSERTGGFEKLFF,TGTGCCAGCAGTGAAAGGACAGGGGGCTTTGAAAAACTGTTTTTT
TRBJ1-1,-,few,TRBV18,CASSPPFYPNTEAFF,TGTGCCAGCTCACCACCGTTCTATCCGAACACTGAAGCTTTCTTT
TRBJ1-1,-,-,TRBV28,CASSHPNRVGTEAFF,TGTGCCAGCAGTCACCCAAACAGGGTGGGCACTGAAGCTTTCTTT
TRBJ2-1,TRBD2,-,TRBV7-9,CATKRESYNEQFF,TGTGCCACCAAGCGGGAGTCGTACAATGAGCAGTTCTTC
TRBJ2-1,TRBD2,-,TRBV2,CASSPEVVLAGVKLNEQFF,TGTGCCAGCAGCCCAGAGGTAGTACTAGCGGGAGTGAAGTTGAATGAGCAGTTCTTC
TRBJ2-7,TRBD1,-,TRBV10-2,CASRSRDRGYEQYF,TGCGCCAGCAGATCACGGGACAGGGGCTACGAGCAGTACTTC
TRBJ1-4,-,few,TRBV9,CASLSPTGSYYEKLFF,TGTGCCAGCCTTAGTCCTACGGGGTCGTATTATGAAAAACTGTTTTTT
TRBJ2-7,-,-,TRBV6-1,CASSVRPSSHYEQYF,TGTGCCAGCAGTGTCCGACCTTCTAGTCACTACGAGCAGTACTTC
TRBJ2-1,-,-,TRBV29-1,CSVVAFRVVGTYNEQFF,TGCAGCGTTGTCGCGTTTCGGGTGGTCGGGACCTACAATGAGCAGTTCTTC
TRBJ1-1,-,-,TRBV30,CAWEESARGTEAFF,TGTGCCTGGGAAGAGTCGGCAAGGGGCACTGAAGCTTTCTTT
TRBJ1-2,-,-,TRBV7-8,CASSRTVLSPQAPNYGYTF,TGTGCCAGCAGCCGAACAGTATTATCCCCACAGGCTCCTAACTATGGCTACACCTTC
TRBJ2-1,-,-,TRBV7-6,CASSLAMGGEQFF,TGTGCCAGCAGCTTAGCGATGGGGGGTGAGCAGTTCTTC
TRBJ1-6,TRBD1,-,TRBV6-5,CASSKGQGRGSPLHF,TGTGCCAGCAGTAAGGGACAGGGGAGGGGTTCACCCCTCCACTTT
TRBJ1-2,-,-,TRBV4-1,CASSLSKGDRTYGYTF,TGCGCCAGCAGCCTCTCGAAGGGAGATAGGACCTATGGCTACACCTTC
TRBJ1-2,-,few,TRBV5-1,CASSVVQGAGGYTF,TGCGCCAGCAGTGTAGTACAGGGAGCCGGTGGCTACACCTTC